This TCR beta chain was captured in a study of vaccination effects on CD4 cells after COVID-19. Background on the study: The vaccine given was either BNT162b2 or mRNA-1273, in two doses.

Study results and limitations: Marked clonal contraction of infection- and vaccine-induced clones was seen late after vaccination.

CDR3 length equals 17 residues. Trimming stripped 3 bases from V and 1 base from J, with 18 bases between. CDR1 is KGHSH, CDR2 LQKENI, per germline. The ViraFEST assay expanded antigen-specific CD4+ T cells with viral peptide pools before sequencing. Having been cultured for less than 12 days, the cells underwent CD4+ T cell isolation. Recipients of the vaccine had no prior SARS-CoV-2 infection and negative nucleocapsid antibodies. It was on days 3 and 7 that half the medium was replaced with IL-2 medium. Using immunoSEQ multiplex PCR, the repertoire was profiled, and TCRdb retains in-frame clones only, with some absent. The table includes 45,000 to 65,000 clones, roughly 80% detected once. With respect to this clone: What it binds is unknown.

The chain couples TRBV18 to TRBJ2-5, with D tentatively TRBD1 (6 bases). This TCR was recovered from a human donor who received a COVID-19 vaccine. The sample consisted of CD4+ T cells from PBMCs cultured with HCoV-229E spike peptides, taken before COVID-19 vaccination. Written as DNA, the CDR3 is TGTGCCAGCTCACCGGGGGCACCAGGGGCGACCCAAGAGACCCAGTACTTC. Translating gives CASSPGAPGATQETQYF.